Sequencing of this T cell receptor beta chain was carried out in a study of T cell repertoires in cytomegalovirus infection. Whole-study findings and limits: Carriers of CMV plus the relevant HLA were identified by cumulative public TCR beta family frequency.

As for this clonotype: What it recognizes is unknown.

TCRdb passed the reads through MiXCR, listing each CDR3 protein once. Among 150,000 to 200,000 distinct CDR3 sequences listed, roughly 9.8% were seen once. Per the germline V gene, CDR1 is DFQATT and CDR2 is SNEGSKA (reference sequence). The CDR3 has 16 amino acids. V was shortened by 0 bases and J by 3 bases, with 14 bases between the two germline ends. The chain employs TRBV20-1 and TRBJ1-4, with D unclear. This TCR came from a human donor in good health (CMV status not recorded). Some clones in this sample may be carry-over from other donors' samples. The sequencing sample was made of PBMCs. CDR3 region: CSARETKGWANEKLFF. The CDR3 coding sequence is TGCAGTGCTAGAGAAACCAAAGGGTGGGCTAATGAAAAACTGTTTTTT.